In its sample, the clone carrying this T cell receptor beta chain was seen many times. The sample is drawn from a study of CD8 T cells in ankylosing spondylitis. TCRdb re-called the 5' RACE reads with MiXCR, one entry per CDR3 protein. Here the sample spans 100,000 to 150,000 distinct CDR3 sequences, roughly 7.3% being singletons. The ends lost 3 bases at V and 0 bases at J; junction bases unmatched: 2. Germline V gene sequence: CDR1 MGHDK, CDR2 SYGVNS. The CDR3 sequence is 15 residues long. The TCR originated in a male donor with ankylosing spondylitis or in good health (not recorded which). The gene calls are TRBV25-1 and TRBJ2-7, with 10 bases that match TRBD1. The sequenced sample consisted of blood, either unsorted or a sorted T cell fraction (not recorded which). The CDR3 DNA is TGTGCCAGCAGTGATAGGGACAGGGGCTCCTACGAGCAGTACTTC. Translated: CASSDRDRGSYEQYF.